This T cell receptor beta chain was recovered during a study of blood T cell repertoires in COVID-19. Overall study: Samples of COVID-19 (acute and convalescent) were obtained from the United States, Italy and Spain. Sources were T cells, B-cell-depleted T cells, or PBMCs; the material itself was cDNA or gDNA.

As handled by the study authors: Counts of nucleated cells, estimated from reference gene primer amplification, were obtained. The method was immunoSEQ multiplex PCR; TCRdb's version includes in-frame clones alone and lacks a portion of them. The V and J calls and clone size are taken from that table; D and trimming were inferred from the DNA. The data hold a few hundred thousand clones, with roughly nine tenths observed a single time. Trimming took 2 bases from V and 10 from J; bases not matched to a gene: 8. The CDR3 loop spans 15 amino acids. CDR1 and CDR2 (germline): MNHEY, SVGAGI. This clone has a handful of counts.

The TCR sequence derives from a man aged 55 to 70 who had recovered from COVID-19. Sample: peripheral blood. The rearrangement joins TRBV6-5 to TRBJ1-6; TRBD1 agrees at 7 bases. The CDR3 sequence is CASSYTTGEDSPLHF. The DNA of the CDR3 is TGTGCCAGCAGTTACACTACAGGGGAGGACTCACCCCTCCACTTT.